These 12 T cell receptor beta chains share one sample of origin, sequenced in a study of blood T cell repertoires in COVID-19. Only in-frame clones appear in the TCRdb table, and some are missing; sequencing was by immunoSEQ multiplex PCR. The sample lists about 91,000 clones; approximately 90% were seen once. The sample comprised peripheral blood. These receptors all come from a woman of 80 years or more with active COVID-19.

J is TRBJ2-7 and V is TRBV19; D is perhaps TRBD1 (6 bases). CDR1 and CDR2 from the germline V gene are LNHDA and SQIVND (reference sequence). V gave up 5 bases and J gave up 2 bases, with 13 bases separating them. This CDR3 has 14 residues. CDR3 sequence reads: CASSPRGQPYEQYF. CDR3 DNA sequence: TGTGCCAGTAGTCCCCGGGGACAACCCTACGAGCAGTACTTC.

The V gene is TRBV5-5, the J gene TRBJ2-5; TRBD2 aligns across 8 bases. Germline CDR1 and CDR2: SGHKS and YYEKEE (reference sequence). CDR3 length: 15 residues. Trimming at V came to 4 bases and at J to 2 bases, leaving 7 bases not matched to a gene. The CDR3 nucleotides are TGTGCCAGCAGCAGGACTAGCAGTGAACAAGAGACCCAGTACTTC. Protein: CASSRTSSEQETQYF.

The chain couples TRBV15 to TRBJ2-7; TRBD2 matches at 8 bases. CDR1 is LNHNV, CDR2 YYDKDF, per germline (reference sequence). The trim removed 6 bases at V and 7 bases at J, leaving 8 bases unmatched. The CDR3 totals 13 residues. Written as DNA, the CDR3 is TGTGCCACCAGAGAGCGGGGGCAGTTGGAGCAGTACTTC. Protein: CATRERGQLEQYF.

The V call is TRBV28, the J call TRBJ2-6; 7 nucleotides agree with TRBD1. The CDR3 is made up of 16 amino acids. Germline V gene lookup returns CDR1 MDHEN and CDR2 SYDVKM. With V trimmed by 4 bases and J by 2 bases, 5 bases remained unmatched. The CDR3 coding sequence is TGTGCCAGCAGTTCCCCAGGGGGTACTGGGGCCAACGTCCTGACTTTC. Protein sequence: CASSSPGGTGANVLTF.

The chain carries TRBV28 and TRBJ2-3; 9 bases are shared with TRBD2. The CDR3 has 17 residues. Trimming removed 3 bases from V and 4 bases from J; junction bases left unmatched: 11. CDR1 and CDR2 from the germline V gene are MDHEN and SYDVKM. For the CDR3, the DNA is TGTGCCAGCAGTTTGGCCCCAGCGGGAGGTTATTCAGATACGCAGTATTTT. It codes for CASSLAPAGGYSDTQYF.

In its sample, this clone is medium-sized (0.01 to 0.1%). This chain connects TRBV5-6 to TRBJ1-5, with D possibly matching TRBD1 (5 bases). The V end was cut by 5 bases, the J end by 4 bases, with 10 bases between. Germline CDR1 and CDR2: SGHDT and YYEEEE. The CDR3 has 13 residues. The DNA for the CDR3 is TGTGCCAGCAGTAAGGGGCGGAATCAGCCCCAGCATTTT. It codes for CASSKGRNQPQHF. The complete variable domain, with remaining parts taken from reference TRBV5-6 and TRBJ1-5, reads DAGVTQSPTHLIKTRGQQVTLRCSPKSGHDTVSWYQQALGQGPQFIFQYYEEEERQRGNFPDRFSGHQFPNYSSELNVNALLLGDSALYLCASSKGRNQPQHFGDGTRLSIL.

This chain uses TRBV19 with TRBJ2-5; the match to TRBD1 covers 7 bases. Unmatched junction bases numbered 10, after V lost 4 bases and J lost 5 bases. The CDR3 is made up of 15 amino acids. Germline values: CDR1 LNHDA, CDR2 SQIVND (reference sequence). The CDR3 here is CASSKQTGRWETQYF. DNA of the CDR3: TGTGCCAGTAGTAAGCAGACAGGGAGATGGGAGACCCAGTACTTC.

This chain connects TRBV2 to TRBJ2-1, with a possible D match to TRBD2 (7 bases). The length of the CDR3 is 16 residues. V was pared by 3 bases and J by 1 base, with 13 bases between. Germline CDR1 is SNHLY and CDR2 is FYNNEI. The DNA of the CDR3 is TGTGCCAGCAGTGAGGGAGGGAGGGGGTCCTACAATGAGCAGTTCTTC. Translation gives CASSEGGRGSYNEQFF.

This chain links TRBV2 with TRBJ2-5; a weak D match, TRBD2 (6 bases). This CDR3 is built from 15 residues. V was clipped by 1 base and J by 4 bases, with 13 bases between them. CDR1 and CDR2 from the germline V gene are SNHLY and FYNNEI. The CDR3: CASSEDGSGRETQYF. CDR3 nucleotide sequence: TGTGCCAGCAGTGAAGACGGGAGCGGTCGAGAGACCCAGTACTTC.

The table lists this clone with a few counts. The chain employs TRBV30 and TRBJ2-5; 15 bases map to TRBD2. V gave up 5 bases and J gave up 0 bases; unmatched junction bases: 10. The CDR3 runs to 18 residues. Germline-derived CDR1 and CDR2 are GTSNPN and SVGIG (reference sequence). In nucleotides, the CDR3 is TGTGCCTGGGGAAGGGGACTAGCGGGAGGAGGGTACCAAGAGACCCAGTACTTC. Translation: CAWGRGLAGGGYQETQYF.

J is TRBJ2-1 and V is TRBV2; D possibly corresponds to TRBD2 (5 bases). Per the germline V gene, CDR1 is SNHLY and CDR2 is FYNNEI. The CDR3 contains 14 residues. V shed 6 bases and J shed 5 bases, with 14 bases lying between them. Written as DNA, the CDR3 is TGTGCCAGCAGCCCACGGGGTGCCAACAATGAGCAGTTCTTC. Translated: CASSPRGANNEQFF.

The gene calls are TRBV6-2 or TRBV6-3 and TRBJ2-5; the match to TRBD1 covers 8 bases. Unmatched junction bases numbered 7, after V lost 6 bases and J lost 7 bases. The CDR3 runs to 13 residues. Looked up from germline, CDR1 is MNHEY and CDR2 is SVGEGT. The CDR3 loop is CASSRGQGVTQYF. DNA of the CDR3: TGTGCCAGCAGCCGTGGACAGGGTGTGACCCAGTACTTC.